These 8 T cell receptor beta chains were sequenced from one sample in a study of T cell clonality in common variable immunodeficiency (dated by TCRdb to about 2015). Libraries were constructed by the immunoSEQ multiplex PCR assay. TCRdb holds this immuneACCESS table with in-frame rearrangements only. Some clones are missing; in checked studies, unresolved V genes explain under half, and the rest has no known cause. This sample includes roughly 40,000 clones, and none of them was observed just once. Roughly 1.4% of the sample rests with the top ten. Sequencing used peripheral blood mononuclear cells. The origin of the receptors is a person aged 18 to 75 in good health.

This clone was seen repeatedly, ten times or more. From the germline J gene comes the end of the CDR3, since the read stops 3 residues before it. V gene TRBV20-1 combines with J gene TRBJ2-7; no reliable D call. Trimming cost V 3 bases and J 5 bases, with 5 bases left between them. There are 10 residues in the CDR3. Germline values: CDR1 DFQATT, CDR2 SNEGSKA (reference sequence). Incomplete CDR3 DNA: TGCAGTGCTAGTGCAGACGAG. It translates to CSASADE. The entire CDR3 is CSASADEQYF.

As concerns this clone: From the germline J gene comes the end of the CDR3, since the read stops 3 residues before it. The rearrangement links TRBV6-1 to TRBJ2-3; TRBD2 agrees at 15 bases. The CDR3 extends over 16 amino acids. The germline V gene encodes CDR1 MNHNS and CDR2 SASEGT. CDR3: CASSEAGLAGGVTQYF. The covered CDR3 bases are TGTGCCAGCAGTGAAGCGGGACTAGCGGGAGGTGTGACG.

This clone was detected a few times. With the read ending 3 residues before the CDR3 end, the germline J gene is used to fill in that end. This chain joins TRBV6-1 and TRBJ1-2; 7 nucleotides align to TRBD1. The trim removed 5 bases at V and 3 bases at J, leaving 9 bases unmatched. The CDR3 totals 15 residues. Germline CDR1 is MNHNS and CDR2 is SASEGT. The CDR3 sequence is CASSKEIQGDYGYTF. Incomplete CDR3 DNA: TGTGCCAGCAGTAAAGAGATCCAGGGGGACTATGGC.

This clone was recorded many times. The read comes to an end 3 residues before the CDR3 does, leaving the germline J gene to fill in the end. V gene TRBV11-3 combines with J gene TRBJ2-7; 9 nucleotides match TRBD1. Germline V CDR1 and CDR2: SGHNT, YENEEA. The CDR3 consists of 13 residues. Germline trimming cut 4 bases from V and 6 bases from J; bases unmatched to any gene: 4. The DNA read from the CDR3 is TGTGCCAGCAGCTACGGACAGGGGACCGAG. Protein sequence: CASSYGQGTE. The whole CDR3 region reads CASSYGQGTEQYF.

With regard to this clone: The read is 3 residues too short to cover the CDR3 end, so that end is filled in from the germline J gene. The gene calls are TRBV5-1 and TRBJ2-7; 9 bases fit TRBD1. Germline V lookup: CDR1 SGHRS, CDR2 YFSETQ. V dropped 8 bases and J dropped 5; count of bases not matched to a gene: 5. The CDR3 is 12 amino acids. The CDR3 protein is CASLQGADEQYF. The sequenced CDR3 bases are TGCGCCAGTCTACAGGGGGCGGACGAG.

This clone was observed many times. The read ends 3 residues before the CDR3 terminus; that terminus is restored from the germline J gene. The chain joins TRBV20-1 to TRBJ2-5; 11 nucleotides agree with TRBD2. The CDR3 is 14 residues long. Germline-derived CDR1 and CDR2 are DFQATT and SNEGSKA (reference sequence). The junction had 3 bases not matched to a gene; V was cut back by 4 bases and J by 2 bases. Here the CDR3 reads CSATGTSGQETQYF. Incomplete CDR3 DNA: TGCAGTGCTACCGGGACTAGCGGTCAAGAGACC.

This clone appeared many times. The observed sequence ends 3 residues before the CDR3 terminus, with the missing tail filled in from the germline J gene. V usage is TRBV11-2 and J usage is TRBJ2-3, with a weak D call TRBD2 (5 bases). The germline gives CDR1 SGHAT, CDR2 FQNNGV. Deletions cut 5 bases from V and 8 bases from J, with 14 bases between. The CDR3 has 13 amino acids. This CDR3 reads CASSLSEAGTQYF. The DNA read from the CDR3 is TGTGCCAGCAGCCTTTCTGAGGCGGGTACG.

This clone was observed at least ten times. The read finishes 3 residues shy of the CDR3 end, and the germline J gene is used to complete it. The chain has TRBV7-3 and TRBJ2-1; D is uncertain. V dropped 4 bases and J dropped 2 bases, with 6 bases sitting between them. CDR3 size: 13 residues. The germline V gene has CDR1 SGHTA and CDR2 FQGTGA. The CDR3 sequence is CASSSKAYNEQFF. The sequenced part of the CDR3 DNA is TGTGCCAGCAGCTCTAAAGCCTACAATGAG. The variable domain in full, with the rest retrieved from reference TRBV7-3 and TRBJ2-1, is GAGVSQTPSNKVTEKGKYVELRCDPISGHTALYWYRQSLGQGPEFLIYFQGTGAADDSGLPNDRFFAVRPEGSVSTLKIQRTERGDSAVYLCASSSKAYNEQFFGPGTRLTVL.